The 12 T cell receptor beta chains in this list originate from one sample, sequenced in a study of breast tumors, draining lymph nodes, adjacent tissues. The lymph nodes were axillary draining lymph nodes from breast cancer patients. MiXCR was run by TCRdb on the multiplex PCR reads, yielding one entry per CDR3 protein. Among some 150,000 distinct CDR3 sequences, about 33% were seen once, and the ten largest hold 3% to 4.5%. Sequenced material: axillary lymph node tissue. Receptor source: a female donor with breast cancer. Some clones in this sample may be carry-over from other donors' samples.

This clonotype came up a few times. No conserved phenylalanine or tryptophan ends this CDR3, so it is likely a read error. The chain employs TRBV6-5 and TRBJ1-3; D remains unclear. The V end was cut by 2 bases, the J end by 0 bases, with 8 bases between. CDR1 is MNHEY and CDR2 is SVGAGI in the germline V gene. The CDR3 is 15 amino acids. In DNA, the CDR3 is TGTGCCAGCAGTTACGACATTCACTCTGGAAACACCATATATCTT. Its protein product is CASSYDIHSGNTIYL.

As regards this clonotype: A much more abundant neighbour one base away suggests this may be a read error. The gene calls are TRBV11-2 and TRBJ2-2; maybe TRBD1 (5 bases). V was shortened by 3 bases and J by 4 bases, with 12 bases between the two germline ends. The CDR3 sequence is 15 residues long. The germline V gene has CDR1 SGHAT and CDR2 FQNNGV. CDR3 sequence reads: CASSLVQGTTGELFF. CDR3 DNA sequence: TGTGCCAGCAGCTTGGTGCAGGGCACCACCGGGGAGCTGTTTTTT.

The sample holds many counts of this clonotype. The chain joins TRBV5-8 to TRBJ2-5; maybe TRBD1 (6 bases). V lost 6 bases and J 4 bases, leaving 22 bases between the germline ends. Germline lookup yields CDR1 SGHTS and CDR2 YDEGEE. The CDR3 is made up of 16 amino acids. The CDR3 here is CASILVQGSSPETQYF. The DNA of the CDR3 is TGTGCCAGCATCCTTGTACAGGGCAGCAGCCCAGAGACCCAGTACTTC.

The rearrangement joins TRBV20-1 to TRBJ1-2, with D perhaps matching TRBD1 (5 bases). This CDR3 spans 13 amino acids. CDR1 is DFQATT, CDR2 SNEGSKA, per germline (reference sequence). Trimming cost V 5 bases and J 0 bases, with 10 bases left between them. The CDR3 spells CSASQGPNYGYTF. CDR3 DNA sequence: TGCAGTGCTTCTCAGGGACCTAACTATGGCTACACCTTC.

CDR3 sequence reads: CATRPQGAAGELFF. DNA for the CDR3: TGTGCCACCAGACCACAGGGGGCCGCCGGGGAGCTGTTTTTT. The V gene is TRBV24-1, the J gene TRBJ2-2; TRBD1 matches 9 bases. Per the germline V gene, CDR1 is KGHDR and CDR2 is SFDVKD. After removal of 7 bases from V and 6 bases from J, the junction contained 5 bases not matched to a gene. CDR3 size: 14 residues.

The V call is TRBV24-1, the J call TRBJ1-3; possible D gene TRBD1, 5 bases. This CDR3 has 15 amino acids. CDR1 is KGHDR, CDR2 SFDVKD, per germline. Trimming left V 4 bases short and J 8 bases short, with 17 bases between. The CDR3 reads CATSEAGNYGYTIYF. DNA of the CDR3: TGTGCCACCAGTGAGGCAGGGAACTATGGCTACACCATATATTTT.

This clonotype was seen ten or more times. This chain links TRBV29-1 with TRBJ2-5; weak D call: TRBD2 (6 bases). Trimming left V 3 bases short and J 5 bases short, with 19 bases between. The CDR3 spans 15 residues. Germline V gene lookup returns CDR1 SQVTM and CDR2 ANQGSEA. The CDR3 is CSVEPGLGRSETQYF. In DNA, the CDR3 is TGCAGCGTTGAGCCAGGGTTGGGGAGGTCGGAGACCCAGTACTTC.

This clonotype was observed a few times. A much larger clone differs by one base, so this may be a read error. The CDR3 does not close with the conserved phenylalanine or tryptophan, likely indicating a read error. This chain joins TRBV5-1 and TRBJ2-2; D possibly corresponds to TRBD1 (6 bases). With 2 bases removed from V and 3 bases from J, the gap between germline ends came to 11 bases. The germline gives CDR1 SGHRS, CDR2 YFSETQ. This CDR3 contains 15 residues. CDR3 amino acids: CASSFLHRDTGELFS. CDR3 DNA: TGCGCCAGCAGCTTCCTACACAGGGACACCGGGGAGCTGTTTTCT.

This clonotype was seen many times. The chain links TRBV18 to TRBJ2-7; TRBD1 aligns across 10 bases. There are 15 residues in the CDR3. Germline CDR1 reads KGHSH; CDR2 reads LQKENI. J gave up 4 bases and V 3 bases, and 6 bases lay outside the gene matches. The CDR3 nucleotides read TGTGCCAGCTCACCTGGGACAGGGGCTTCGTACGAGCAGTACTTC. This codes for CASSPGTGASYEQYF.

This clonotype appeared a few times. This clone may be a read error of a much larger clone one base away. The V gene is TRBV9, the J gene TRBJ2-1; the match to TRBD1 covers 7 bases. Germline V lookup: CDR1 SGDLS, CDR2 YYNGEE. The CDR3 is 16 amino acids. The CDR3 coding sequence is TGTGCCAGCAGCATGGGACAGATGAGCTCCTACAATGCGCAGTTCTTC. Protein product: CASSMGQMSSYNAQFF.

The CDR3 DNA sequence: TGTGCCAGCAGCCCCCAGCAGGGAGAGACCCAGTACTTC. Translated, it gives CASSPQQGETQYF. This rearrangement joins TRBV3-1 to TRBJ2-5; D may be TRBD1 (5 bases). CDR3 size: 13 residues. V dropped 4 bases and J dropped 4 bases, with 10 bases sitting between them. In germline, CDR1 is LGHDT, CDR2 YNNKEL (reference sequence).

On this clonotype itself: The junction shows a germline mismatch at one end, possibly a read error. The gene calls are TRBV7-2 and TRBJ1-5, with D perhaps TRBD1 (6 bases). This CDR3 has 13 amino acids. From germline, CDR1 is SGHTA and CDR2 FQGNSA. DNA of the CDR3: TGTGCCAGTACGTTAGGGGGGGTGCAGCCCCAATATTTT. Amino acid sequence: CASTLGGVQPQYF.